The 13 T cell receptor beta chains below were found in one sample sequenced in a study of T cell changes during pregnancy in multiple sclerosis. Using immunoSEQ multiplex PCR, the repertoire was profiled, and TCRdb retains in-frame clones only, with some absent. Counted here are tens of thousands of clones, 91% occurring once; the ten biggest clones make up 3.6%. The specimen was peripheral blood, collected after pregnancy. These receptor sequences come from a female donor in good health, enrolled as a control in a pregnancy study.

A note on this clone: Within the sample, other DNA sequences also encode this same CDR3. The CDR3 region is CASGLDRGYEQYF. In DNA, the CDR3 is TGTGCTAGTGGTTTGGACAGGGGGTACGAGCAGTACTTC. The chain is built from TRBV12-5 and TRBJ2-7; TRBD1 matches 8 bases. Germline CDR1 LGHNT, CDR2 FRNRAP. This CDR3 contains 13 residues. V was clipped by 1 base and J by 4 bases; unmatched bases: 0.

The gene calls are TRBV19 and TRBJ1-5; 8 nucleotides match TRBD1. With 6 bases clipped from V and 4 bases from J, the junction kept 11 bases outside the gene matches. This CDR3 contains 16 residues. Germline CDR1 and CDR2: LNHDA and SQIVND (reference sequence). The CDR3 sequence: CASRLTDRAGNQPQHF. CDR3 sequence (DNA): TGTGCCAGTAGGTTAACGGACAGGGCGGGGAATCAGCCCCAGCATTTT.

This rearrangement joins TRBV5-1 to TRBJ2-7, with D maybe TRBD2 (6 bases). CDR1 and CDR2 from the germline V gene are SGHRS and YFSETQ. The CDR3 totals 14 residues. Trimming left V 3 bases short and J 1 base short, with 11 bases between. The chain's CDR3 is CASSSGLQSYEQYF. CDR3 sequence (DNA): TGCGCCAGCAGCTCGGGACTCCAGTCCTACGAGCAGTACTTC.

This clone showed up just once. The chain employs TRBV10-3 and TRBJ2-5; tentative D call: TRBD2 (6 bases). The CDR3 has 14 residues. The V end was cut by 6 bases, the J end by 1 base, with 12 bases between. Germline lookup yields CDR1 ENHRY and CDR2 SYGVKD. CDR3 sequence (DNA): TGTGCCATCAGCCGGGGACTGATCCAAGAGACCCAGTACTTC. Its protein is CAISRGLIQETQYF.

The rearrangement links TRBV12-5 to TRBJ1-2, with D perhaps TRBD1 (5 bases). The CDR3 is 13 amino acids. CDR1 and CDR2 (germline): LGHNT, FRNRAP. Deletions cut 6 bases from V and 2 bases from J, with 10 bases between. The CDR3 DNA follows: TGTGCTAGTGGCCGTCAGGGAAACTATGGCTACACCTTC. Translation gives CASGRQGNYGYTF.

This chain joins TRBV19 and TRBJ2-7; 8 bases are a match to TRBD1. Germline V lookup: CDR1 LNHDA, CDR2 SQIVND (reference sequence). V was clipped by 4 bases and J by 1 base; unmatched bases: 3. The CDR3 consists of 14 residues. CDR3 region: CASSRTGTSYEQYF. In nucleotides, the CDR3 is TGTGCCAGTAGTAGGACAGGGACATCCTACGAGCAGTACTTC.

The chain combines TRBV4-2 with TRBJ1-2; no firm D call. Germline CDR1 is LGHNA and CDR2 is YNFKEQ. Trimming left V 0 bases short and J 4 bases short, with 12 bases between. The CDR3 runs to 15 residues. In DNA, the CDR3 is TGTGCCAGCAGCCAAGATGCAGGCCCTGCCTATGGCTACACCTTC. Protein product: CASSQDAGPAYGYTF.

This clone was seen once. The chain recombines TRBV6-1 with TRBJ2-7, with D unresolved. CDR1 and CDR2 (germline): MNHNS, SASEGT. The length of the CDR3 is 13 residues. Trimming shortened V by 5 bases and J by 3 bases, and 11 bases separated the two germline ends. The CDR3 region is CASSHTLNYEQYF. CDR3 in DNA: TGTGCCAGCAGTCACACCCTCAACTACGAGCAGTACTTC.

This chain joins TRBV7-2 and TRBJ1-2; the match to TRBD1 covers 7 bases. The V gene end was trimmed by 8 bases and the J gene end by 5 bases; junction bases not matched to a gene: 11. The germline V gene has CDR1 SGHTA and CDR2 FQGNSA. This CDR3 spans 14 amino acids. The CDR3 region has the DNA TGTGCCAGCGGCCGGCCGACAGGGTTGTATGGCTACACCTTC. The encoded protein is CASGRPTGLYGYTF.

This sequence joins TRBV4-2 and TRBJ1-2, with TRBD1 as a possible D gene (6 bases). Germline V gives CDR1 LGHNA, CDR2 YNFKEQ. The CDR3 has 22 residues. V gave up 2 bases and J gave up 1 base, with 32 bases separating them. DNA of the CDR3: TGTGCCAGCAGCCAAATTTTAGGCCCAGGACAGCAGATCCACGCCCTTAACTATGGCTACACCTTC. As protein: CASSQILGPGQQIHALNYGYTF.

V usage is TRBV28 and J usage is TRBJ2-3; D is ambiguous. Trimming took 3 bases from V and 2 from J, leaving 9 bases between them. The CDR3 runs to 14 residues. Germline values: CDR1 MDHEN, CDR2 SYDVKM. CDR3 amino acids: CASSFSGFTDTQYF. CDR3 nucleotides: TGTGCCAGCAGTTTTTCAGGATTCACAGATACGCAGTATTTT. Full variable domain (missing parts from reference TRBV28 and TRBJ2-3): DVKVTQSSRYLVKRTGEKVFLECVQDMDHENMFWYRQDPGLGLRLIYFSYDVKMKEKGDIPEGYSVSREKKERFSLILESASTNQTSMYLCASSFSGFTDTQYFGPGTRLTVL.

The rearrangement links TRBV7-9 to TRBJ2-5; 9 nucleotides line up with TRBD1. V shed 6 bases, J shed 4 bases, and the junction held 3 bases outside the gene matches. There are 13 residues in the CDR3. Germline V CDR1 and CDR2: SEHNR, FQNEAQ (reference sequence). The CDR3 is CASRGTGRETQYF. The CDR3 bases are TGTGCCAGCAGGGGGACAGGGAGAGAGACCCAGTACTTC.

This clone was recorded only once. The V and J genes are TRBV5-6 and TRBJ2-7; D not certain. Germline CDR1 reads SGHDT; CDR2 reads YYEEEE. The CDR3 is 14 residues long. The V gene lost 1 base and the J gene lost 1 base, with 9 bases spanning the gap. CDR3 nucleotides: TGTGCCAGCAGCTTGTTCGCGGCTTCCTACGAGCAGTACTTC. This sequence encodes CASSLFAASYEQYF.